This entry is about one T cell receptor (beta chain). A junction end diverges from the germline sequence, so it may reflect a read error. This sample is drawn from a study of tumor-infiltrating lymphocytes in oesophageal squamous cell carcinoma. TCRdb reprocessed the PCR reads via MiXCR and lists one record per CDR3 protein. Of some 9,800 distinct CDR3 sequences in the sample, roughly 63% were seen once. This CDR3 comprises 13 residues. The TCR sequence derives from a female donor with esophageal squamous cell carcinoma. The chain joins TRBV5-3 to TRBJ2-1, with 10 bases lining up with TRBD1. The J call may be incorrect, as the DNA end agrees better with TRBJ2-7. TRBV5-3 is recorded as an ORF, its role being uncertain. Material: esophageal tumor tissue. CDR3: CASSLGQGLEQYF. The DNA of the CDR3 is TGTGCCAGCAGCTTGGGACAGGGGTTAGAGCAGTACTTC.